This entry features one T cell receptor beta chain sequence. The data stem from a study of monozygotic twins with cystic fibrosis. V shed 1 base and J shed 0 bases, with 8 bases lying between them. The CDR3 covers 15 residues. Germline V CDR1 and CDR2: LGHNA, YNFKEQ. The repertoire was sequenced with immunoSEQ multiplex PCR; TCRdb's copy has only in-frame clones and lacks some. The data contain 25,000 to 30,000 clones, 90% of them singletons. The rearrangement links TRBV4-2 to TRBJ2-3; D remains unclear. The receptor's source is a girl aged 2-10 years with cystic fibrosis. Sequenced: blood. CDR3 sequence: CASSQAGTSTDTQYF. For the CDR3, the DNA is TGTGCCAGCAGCCAAGCGGGCACTAGCACAGATACGCAGTATTTT.